This T cell receptor beta chain derives from a study of early T cells in non-severe SARS-CoV-2 infection. Study summary: Sequenced material consisted of bulk RNA (from unsorted whole blood), and chains were unpaired.

V gave up 9 bases and J gave up 4 bases; unmatched junction bases: 10. Germline V gene data show CDR1 as WSHSY and CDR2 as SAAADI. The length of the CDR3 is 15 residues. The table lists this clonotype with many counts. Antigen unknown. Regarding the study as a whole: Comparison of clonotypes with VDJdb favored anti-spike CD8 responses while missing private and CD4 specificities.

Individual cDNA molecules each received unique molecular identifiers attached to them. TCRdb re-analysed the 5' RACE reads in MiXCR, keeping a single row per CDR3 protein. The profile shows around 26,000 distinct CDR3 sequences, approximately 4% of them singletons. The sample taken for sequencing was whole blood. This TCR was recovered from an adult who was a healthcare worker with PCR-confirmed SARS-CoV-2 infection or an uninfected control (not recorded which). The J gene is TRBJ2-7, the V gene TRBV10-2; 12 bases line up with TRBD2. In DNA, the CDR3 is TGCGCCAGTTCTTCCGGACTAGCGGGATCGTACGAGCAGTACTTC. Translated, it gives CASSSGLAGSYEQYF.